The T cell receptor (beta chain) under discussion was sequenced for a study of low-dose radiotherapy and immunotherapy resistance in tumors. This clonotype appeared many times. First-strand cDNA used TRAV- and TRBV-specific primers, covering alpha and beta chains. With a V-primer adapter and a constant-region primer, TCRs were amplified for approximately 19 PCR cycles. TCRdb analysed the reads with MiXCR anew, one entry per CDR3 protein. The repertoire holds around 99,000 distinct CDR3 sequences, with 9.4% as singletons. Time point meaning: before trial treatment. CDR1 and CDR2 (germline): SGHTA, FQGNSA. V lost 3 bases to trimming and J lost 3 bases, with 15 bases between them. The CDR3 extends over 15 amino acids.

The sequence was obtained from a male donor with prostate cancer. The J gene is TRBJ2-7, the V gene TRBV7-2; tentatively, D is TRBD1 (6 bases). The sequenced sample was PBMCs, obtained before treatment. The CDR3 DNA reads as TGTGCCAGCAGCTTGTCAGGGGTTTTATACTACGAGCAGTACTTC. Encoded protein: CASSLSGVLYYEQYF.